The rows below give T cell receptor beta chains drawn from one sample of a study of T cells in localized non-small cell lung cancer. The data were produced by immunoSEQ multiplex PCR, yet TCRdb's version contains in-frame clones alone and is incomplete. The sample includes 50,000 to 55,000 clones, around nine tenths of them seen just once. The sample in question was PBMCs, obtained before any cancer treatment. The receptors here all came from a female donor with stage II lung adenocarcinoma. Each CDR3 is given with its conserved first and last residue. A D gene is named only where the DNA matches it firmly. The size of a clone is reported for some rows only, either as once, few or many, or as a class for expanded clones.

clone size: -; D gene: TRBD2; V gene: TRBV6-1; J gene: TRBJ2-1; CDR3 DNA: TGTGCCAGCAGTGTCAAATCCGGGACTAGCGGGGGGAATGAGCAGTTCTTC; CDR3 protein: CASSVKSGTSGGNEQFF
clone size: few; D gene: TRBD1; V gene: TRBV4-1; J gene: TRBJ1-1; CDR3 DNA: TGCGCCAGCAGCCAGCAGCCCGGGACAGGAGGCACTGAAGCTTTCTTT; CDR3 protein: CASSQQPGTGGTEAFF
clone size: -; D gene: -; V gene: TRBV11-2; J gene: TRBJ1-1; CDR3 DNA: TGTGCCAGCAGCTCTCTCCGGTATGACGGGGAAGCTTTCTTT; CDR3 protein: CASSSLRYDGEAFF
clone size: -; D gene: -; V gene: TRBV4-2; J gene: TRBJ1-6; CDR3 DNA: TGTGCCAGCAGCCAAGGCCGGACCGCTGGTAATTCACCCCTCCACTTT; CDR3 protein: CASSQGRTAGNSPLHF
clone size: -; D gene: TRBD2; V gene: TRBV19; J gene: TRBJ2-3; CDR3 DNA: TGTGCCAGTAGTACCCCTAGCGGGGTAAGCACAGATACGCAGTATTTT; CDR3 protein: CASSTPSGVSTDTQYF
clone size: once; D gene: -; V gene: TRBV6-1; J gene: TRBJ2-1; CDR3 DNA: TGTGCCAGCAGTGATCGTCTCGGGGAGAGCTCCTACAATGAGCAGTTCTTC; CDR3 protein: CASSDRLGESSYNEQFF
clone size: -; D gene: -; V gene: TRBV21-1; J gene: TRBJ1-3; CDR3 DNA: TGTGCCAGCAGAATCTGCGGGAGGGGAGTAAACACCATATATTTT; CDR3 protein: CASRICGRGVNTIYF
clone size: once; D gene: -; V gene: TRBV25-1; J gene: TRBJ1-1; CDR3 DNA: TGTGCCAGCAGTGCGATCAGTGGGGGAACTGAAGCTTTCTTT; CDR3 protein: CASSAISGGTEAFF
clone size: -; D gene: TRBD1; V gene: TRBV10-3; J gene: TRBJ2-7; CDR3 DNA: TGTGCCATCAGTGGTCCGAGACAGGGTGGTTACGAGCAGTACTTC; CDR3 protein: CAISGPRQGGYEQYF
clone size: -; D gene: -; V gene: TRBV19; J gene: TRBJ2-3; CDR3 DNA: TGTGCCAGTAGCCTAGTGGGACCCGGCACAGATACGCAGTATTTT; CDR3 protein: CASSLVGPGTDTQYF
clone size: -; D gene: TRBD2; V gene: TRBV4-1; J gene: TRBJ2-3; CDR3 DNA: TGCGCCAGCAGCCAAGATCGGGCTAGCGGGGGGACGAGCACAGATACGCAGTATTTT; CDR3 protein: CASSQDRASGGTSTDTQYF
clone size: -; D gene: TRBD2; V gene: TRBV18; J gene: TRBJ2-6; CDR3 DNA: TGTGCCAGCTCACATTCCGGGACTAGCGGGGGCTCTGGGGCCAACGTCCTGACTTTC; CDR3 protein: CASSHSGTSGGSGANVLTF
clone size: -; D gene: -; V gene: TRBV16; J gene: TRBJ1-2; CDR3 DNA: TGTGCCAGCAGCCAAGGGGGCGACTATGGCTACACCTTC; CDR3 protein: CASSQGGDYGYTF
clone size: -; D gene: -; V gene: TRBV10-2; J gene: TRBJ1-1; CDR3 DNA: TGCGCCAGCAGTGAGTGTACAGGGTGTGAAGCTTTCTTT; CDR3 protein: CASSECTGCEAFF
clone size: -; D gene: TRBD1; V gene: TRBV7-9; J gene: TRBJ1-2; CDR3 DNA: TGTGCCAGCAGCGGCGGGACAGGGATTGGTGGCTACACCTTC; CDR3 protein: CASSGGTGIGGYTF
clone size: -; D gene: TRBD2; V gene: TRBV19; J gene: TRBJ2-1; CDR3 DNA: TGTGCCAGTAGTACCCACCGGGGGGGCTCCTACAATGAGCAGTTCTTC; CDR3 protein: CASSTHRGGSYNEQFF
clone size: -; D gene: TRBD2; V gene: TRBV7-9; J gene: TRBJ2-1; CDR3 DNA: TGTGCCAGTAGCTCTAGCGGGAACTACAATGAGCAGTTCTTC; CDR3 protein: CASSSSGNYNEQFF
clone size: -; D gene: -; V gene: TRBV5-1; J gene: TRBJ1-6; CDR3 DNA: TGCGCCAGCAGCTTGGTTGGTAATTCACCCCTCCACTTT; CDR3 protein: CASSLVGNSPLHF
clone size: -; D gene: -; V gene: TRBV5-1; J gene: TRBJ2-7; CDR3 DNA: TGCGCCAGCAGCTTGAGTGGGGACACAAGCTCCTACGAGCAGTACTTC; CDR3 protein: CASSLSGDTSSYEQYF
clone size: -; D gene: -; V gene: TRBV5-1; J gene: TRBJ2-3; CDR3 DNA: TGCGCCAGCAGCTTGGCCTTGGCTAGCGGCACAGATACGCAGTATTTT; CDR3 protein: CASSLALASGTDTQYF
clone size: -; D gene: -; V gene: TRBV18; J gene: TRBJ2-3; CDR3 DNA: TGTGCCAGCTCACCAAGAGGGGTGGGACAAAGCACAGATACGCAGTATTTT; CDR3 protein: CASSPRGVGQSTDTQYF
clone size: -; D gene: -; V gene: TRBV2; J gene: TRBJ1-2; CDR3 DNA: TGTGCCAGCAGTTCCCCCCCGGCAGGGAGCTATGGCTACACCTTC; CDR3 protein: CASSSPPAGSYGYTF
clone size: -; D gene: TRBD1; V gene: TRBV5-6; J gene: TRBJ1-4; CDR3 DNA: TGTGCCAGCAGCTTCGCCACAGGGGGTGCGGCAACTAATGAAAAACTGTTTTTT; CDR3 protein: CASSFATGGAATNEKLFF
clone size: -; D gene: TRBD1; V gene: TRBV4-1; J gene: TRBJ1-6; CDR3 DNA: TGCGCCAGCAGCCCCAAGGGGGTACAGGGGGCGTTTAATTCACCCCTCCACTTT; CDR3 protein: CASSPKGVQGAFNSPLHF
clone size: -; D gene: TRBD2; V gene: TRBV11-3; J gene: TRBJ2-1; CDR3 DNA: TGTGCCAGCAGCTTAGTAGCCGGAGCGGGGGTGAGGCTAAATGAGCAGTTCTTC; CDR3 protein: CASSLVAGAGVRLNEQFF
clone size: -; D gene: TRBD2; V gene: TRBV5-8; J gene: TRBJ2-7; CDR3 DNA: TGTGCCAGCAGCTTGTCGGCTAGCGGGGGCATTAGCTCCTACGAGCAGTACTTC; CDR3 protein: CASSLSASGGISSYEQYF
clone size: once; D gene: TRBD1; V gene: TRBV10-3; J gene: TRBJ2-7; CDR3 DNA: TGTGCCACCTCCGGGACAGGGCGCGATGGCGAGCAGTACTTC; CDR3 protein: CATSGTGRDGEQYF
clone size: -; D gene: TRBD2; V gene: TRBV2; J gene: TRBJ2-3; CDR3 DNA: TGTGCCAGCAGCCGCGGACTAGCGGGAACCACAGATACGCAGTATTTT; CDR3 protein: CASSRGLAGTTDTQYF
clone size: -; D gene: TRBD2; V gene: TRBV7-8; J gene: TRBJ2-3; CDR3 DNA: TGTGCCAGCAGCCCCGGGGGGATTGCAGATACGCAGTATTTT; CDR3 protein: CASSPGGIADTQYF
clone size: -; D gene: TRBD1; V gene: TRBV7-8; J gene: TRBJ1-5; CDR3 DNA: TGTGCCAGCAGCTTTTCCGGGACAGGGGGCAATCAGCCCCAGCATTTT; CDR3 protein: CASSFSGTGGNQPQHF
clone size: -; D gene: -; V gene: TRBV7-6; J gene: TRBJ1-1; CDR3 DNA: TGTGCCAGCAGCTCTGAGGGAGACTGGAACACTGAAGCTTTCTTT; CDR3 protein: CASSSEGDWNTEAFF
clone size: few; D gene: TRBD2; V gene: TRBV11-2; J gene: TRBJ2-1; CDR3 DNA: TGTGCCAGCAGCTTAAATGGGGCCGGGACTAGCAGTAATGAGCAGTTCTTC; CDR3 protein: CASSLNGAGTSSNEQFF
clone size: -; D gene: TRBD2; V gene: TRBV6-1; J gene: TRBJ2-5; CDR3 DNA: TGTGCCAGCAGTGAATTCGGGGGGGACCAAGAGACCCAGTACTTC; CDR3 protein: CASSEFGGDQETQYF
clone size: once; D gene: -; V gene: TRBV27; J gene: TRBJ1-4; CDR3 DNA: TGTGCCAGCAGCCCGTACAGGACCACTAATGAAAAACTGTTTTTT; CDR3 protein: CASSPYRTTNEKLFF
clone size: -; D gene: -; V gene: TRBV6-1; J gene: TRBJ1-6; CDR3 DNA: TGTGCCAGCAGTGAGCCCGGCGCTCGAAGCGTTTCACCCCTCCACTTT; CDR3 protein: CASSEPGARSVSPLHF
clone size: -; D gene: -; V gene: TRBV5-1; J gene: TRBJ1-1; CDR3 DNA: TGCGCCAGCAGGTCCCGGAACACTGAAGCTTTCTTT; CDR3 protein: CASRSRNTEAFF
clone size: -; D gene: -; V gene: TRBV15; J gene: TRBJ2-5; CDR3 DNA: TGTGCCACCAGCAGGGGCCGGACAGTCCAAGAGACCCAGTACTTC; CDR3 protein: CATSRGRTVQETQYF
clone size: -; D gene: -; V gene: TRBV20-1; J gene: TRBJ1-1; CDR3 DNA: TGCAGTGCTAGAGATGGGGATGAAGCTTTCTTT; CDR3 protein: CSARDGDEAFF
clone size: -; D gene: TRBD2; V gene: TRBV25-1; J gene: TRBJ2-1; CDR3 DNA: TGTGCCAGCAGTGCTAGCGGGTACAATGAGCAGTTCTTC; CDR3 protein: CASSASGYNEQFF
clone size: -; D gene: TRBD1; V gene: TRBV19; J gene: TRBJ1-1; CDR3 DNA: TGTGCCAGTAGTTGGCCGGGACAGGGCTTTGAAGCTTTCTTT; CDR3 protein: CASSWPGQGFEAFF
clone size: -; D gene: TRBD1; V gene: TRBV25-1; J gene: TRBJ1-2; CDR3 DNA: TGTGCCAGCAAGGACAGGTCGAGTGGCTACACCTTC; CDR3 protein: CASKDRSSGYTF
clone size: few; D gene: -; V gene: TRBV4-1; J gene: TRBJ1-6; CDR3 DNA: TGCGCCAGCAGCCAAGAGTCCCCGGGAGGCTATAATTCACCCCTCCACTTT; CDR3 protein: CASSQESPGGYNSPLHF
clone size: -; D gene: -; V gene: TRBV2; J gene: TRBJ1-5; CDR3 DNA: TGTGCCAGCAGTGAAGCGCCCGGGAGGAATCAGCCCCAGCATTTT; CDR3 protein: CASSEAPGRNQPQHF
clone size: few; D gene: TRBD2; V gene: TRBV4-2; J gene: TRBJ2-7; CDR3 DNA: TGTGCCAGCAGCCAAGAGAGGGGACTAGCGGGGGGGAGCTCCTACGAGCAGTACTTC; CDR3 protein: CASSQERGLAGGSSYEQYF
clone size: -; D gene: TRBD1; V gene: TRBV28; J gene: TRBJ1-3; CDR3 DNA: TGTGCCAGCAACCTAGGGACAGTCTCTGGAAACACCATATATTTT; CDR3 protein: CASNLGTVSGNTIYF
clone size: -; D gene: -; V gene: TRBV29-1; J gene: TRBJ2-3; CDR3 DNA: TGCAGCGTCAGACTGTCCCCGGGGGATACGCAGTATTTT; CDR3 protein: CSVRLSPGDTQYF
clone size: -; D gene: -; V gene: TRBV18; J gene: TRBJ2-7; CDR3 DNA: TGTGCCAGCTCACCACCCAAAGGCGCAGTAGGGAACGAGCAGTACTTC; CDR3 protein: CASSPPKGAVGNEQYF
clone size: -; D gene: -; V gene: TRBV2; J gene: TRBJ2-5; CDR3 DNA: TGTGCCAGCAGTTACCCTGGGCGAGAGGAGACCCAGTACTTC; CDR3 protein: CASSYPGREETQYF
clone size: -; D gene: -; V gene: TRBV12-1; J gene: TRBJ2-7; CDR3 DNA: TGTGCCAGCAGCTTTGTGGCCTACGAGCAGTACTTC; CDR3 protein: CASSFVAYEQYF
clone size: few; D gene: -; V gene: TRBV2; J gene: TRBJ2-7; CDR3 DNA: TGTGCCAGCAGGAAGGGGGATTCGAACTCCTACGAGCAGTACTTC; CDR3 protein: CASRKGDSNSYEQYF
clone size: -; D gene: -; V gene: TRBV12-5; J gene: TRBJ2-5; CDR3 DNA: TGTGCTAGTGGTTTGTTTTTCCGAAAGGGGAACCAAGAGACCCAGTACTTC; CDR3 protein: CASGLFFRKGNQETQYF
clone size: -; D gene: -; V gene: TRBV27; J gene: TRBJ1-2; CDR3 DNA: TGTGCCAGCAGTTTATCGATCGCTAGGGGAACTAACTATGGCTACACCTTC; CDR3 protein: CASSLSIARGTNYGYTF
clone size: -; D gene: -; V gene: TRBV6-1; J gene: TRBJ1-1; CDR3 DNA: TGTGCCAGCAGTGAAGGTCAGAGGGAAGCTTTCTTT; CDR3 protein: CASSEGQREAFF
clone size: -; D gene: -; V gene: TRBV4-2; J gene: TRBJ2-2; CDR3 DNA: TGTGCCAGCAGCCAAGAACGGTCGTTTAGGGGGAACACCGGGGAGCTGTTTTTT; CDR3 protein: CASSQERSFRGNTGELFF
clone size: -; D gene: TRBD1; V gene: TRBV9; J gene: TRBJ1-2; CDR3 DNA: TGTGCCAGCAGCGTATTTCAGGGGGCTAGTGACTATGGCTACACCTTC; CDR3 protein: CASSVFQGASDYGYTF
clone size: -; D gene: -; V gene: TRBV7-9; J gene: TRBJ1-2; CDR3 DNA: TGTGCCAGCAGCTTAATCGGCAGTTGGAACTATGGCTACACCTTC; CDR3 protein: CASSLIGSWNYGYTF
clone size: few; D gene: -; V gene: TRBV18; J gene: TRBJ2-3; CDR3 DNA: TGTGCCAGCTCACCCACGTCCGGCACAGATACGCAGTATTTT; CDR3 protein: CASSPTSGTDTQYF
clone size: -; D gene: TRBD1; V gene: TRBV9; J gene: TRBJ2-2; CDR3 DNA: TGTGCCAGCAGCGTAACAGGGGGGACCGGGGAGCTGTTTTTT; CDR3 protein: CASSVTGGTGELFF
clone size: -; D gene: -; V gene: TRBV2; J gene: TRBJ2-7; CDR3 DNA: TGTGCCAGCAGTGCCCCCCCGCTATCACCCTACGAGCAGTACTTC; CDR3 protein: CASSAPPLSPYEQYF
clone size: -; D gene: -; V gene: TRBV5-4; J gene: TRBJ2-1; CDR3 DNA: TGTGCCAGCAGTTCAGGGGAAAGCTCCTACAATGAGCAGTTCTTC; CDR3 protein: CASSSGESSYNEQFF